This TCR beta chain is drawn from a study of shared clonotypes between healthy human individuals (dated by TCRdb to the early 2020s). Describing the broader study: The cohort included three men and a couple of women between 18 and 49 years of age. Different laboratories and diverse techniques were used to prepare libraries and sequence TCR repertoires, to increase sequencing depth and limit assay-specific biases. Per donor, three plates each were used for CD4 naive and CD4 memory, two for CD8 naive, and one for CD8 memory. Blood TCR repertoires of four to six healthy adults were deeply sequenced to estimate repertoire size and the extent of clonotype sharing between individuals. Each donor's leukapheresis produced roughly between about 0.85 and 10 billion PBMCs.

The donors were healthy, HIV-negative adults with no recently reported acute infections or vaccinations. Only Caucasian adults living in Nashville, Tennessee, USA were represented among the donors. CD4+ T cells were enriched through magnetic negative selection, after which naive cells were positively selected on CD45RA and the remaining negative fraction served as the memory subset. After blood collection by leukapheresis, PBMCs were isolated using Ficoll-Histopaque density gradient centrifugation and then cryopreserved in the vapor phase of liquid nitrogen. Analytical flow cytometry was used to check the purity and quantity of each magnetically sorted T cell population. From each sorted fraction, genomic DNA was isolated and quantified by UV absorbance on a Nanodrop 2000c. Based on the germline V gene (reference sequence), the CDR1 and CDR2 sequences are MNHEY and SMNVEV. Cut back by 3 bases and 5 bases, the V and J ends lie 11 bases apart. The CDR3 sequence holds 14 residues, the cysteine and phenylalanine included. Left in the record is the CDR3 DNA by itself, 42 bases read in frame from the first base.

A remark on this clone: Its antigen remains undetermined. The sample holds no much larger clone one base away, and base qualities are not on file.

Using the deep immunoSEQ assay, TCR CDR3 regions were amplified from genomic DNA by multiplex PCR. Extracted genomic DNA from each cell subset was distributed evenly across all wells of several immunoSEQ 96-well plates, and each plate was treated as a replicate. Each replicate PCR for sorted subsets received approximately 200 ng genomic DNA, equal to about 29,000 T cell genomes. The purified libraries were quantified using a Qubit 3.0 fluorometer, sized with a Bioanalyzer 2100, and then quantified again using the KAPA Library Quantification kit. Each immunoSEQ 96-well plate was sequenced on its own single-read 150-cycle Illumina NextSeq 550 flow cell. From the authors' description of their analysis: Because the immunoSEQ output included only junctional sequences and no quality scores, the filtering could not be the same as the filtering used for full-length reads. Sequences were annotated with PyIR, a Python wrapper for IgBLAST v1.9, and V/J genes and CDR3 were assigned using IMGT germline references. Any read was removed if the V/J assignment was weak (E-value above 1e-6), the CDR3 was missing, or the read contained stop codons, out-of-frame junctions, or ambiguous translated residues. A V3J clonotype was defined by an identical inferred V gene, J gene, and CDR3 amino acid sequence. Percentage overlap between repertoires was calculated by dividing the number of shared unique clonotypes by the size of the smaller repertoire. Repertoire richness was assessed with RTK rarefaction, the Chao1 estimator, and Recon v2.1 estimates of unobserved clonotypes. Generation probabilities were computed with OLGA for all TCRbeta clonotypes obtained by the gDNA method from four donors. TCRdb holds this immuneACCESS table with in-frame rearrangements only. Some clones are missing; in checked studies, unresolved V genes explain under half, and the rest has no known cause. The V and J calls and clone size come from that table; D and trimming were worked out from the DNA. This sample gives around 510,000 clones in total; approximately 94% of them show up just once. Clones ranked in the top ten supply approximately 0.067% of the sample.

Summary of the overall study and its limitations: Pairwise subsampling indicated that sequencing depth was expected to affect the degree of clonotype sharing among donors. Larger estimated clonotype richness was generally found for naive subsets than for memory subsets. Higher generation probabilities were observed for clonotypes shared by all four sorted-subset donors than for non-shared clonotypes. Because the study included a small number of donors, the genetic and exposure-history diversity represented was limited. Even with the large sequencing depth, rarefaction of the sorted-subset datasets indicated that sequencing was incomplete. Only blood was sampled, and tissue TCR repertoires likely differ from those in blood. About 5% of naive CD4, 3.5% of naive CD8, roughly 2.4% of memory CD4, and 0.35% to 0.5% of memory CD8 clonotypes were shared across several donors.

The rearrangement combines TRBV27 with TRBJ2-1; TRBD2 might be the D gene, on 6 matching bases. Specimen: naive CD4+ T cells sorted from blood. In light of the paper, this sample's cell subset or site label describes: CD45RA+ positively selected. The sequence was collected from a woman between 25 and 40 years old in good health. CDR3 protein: CASSFTGENNEQFF. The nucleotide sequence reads TGTGCCAGCAGTTTCACGGGAGAAAACAATGAGCAGTTCTTC.